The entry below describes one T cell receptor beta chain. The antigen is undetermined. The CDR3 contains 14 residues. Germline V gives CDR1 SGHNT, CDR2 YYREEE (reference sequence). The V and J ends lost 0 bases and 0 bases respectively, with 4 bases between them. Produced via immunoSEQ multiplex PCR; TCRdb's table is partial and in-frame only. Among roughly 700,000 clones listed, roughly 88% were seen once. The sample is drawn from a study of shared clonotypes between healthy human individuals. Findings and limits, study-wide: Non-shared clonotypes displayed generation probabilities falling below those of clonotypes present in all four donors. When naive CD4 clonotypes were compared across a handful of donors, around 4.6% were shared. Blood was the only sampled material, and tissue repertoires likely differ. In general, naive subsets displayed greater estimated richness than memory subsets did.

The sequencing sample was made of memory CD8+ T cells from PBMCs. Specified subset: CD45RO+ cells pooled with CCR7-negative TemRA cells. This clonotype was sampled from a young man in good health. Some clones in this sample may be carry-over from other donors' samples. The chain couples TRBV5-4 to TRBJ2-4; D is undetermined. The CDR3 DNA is TGTGCCAGCAGCTTGGACATAGCCAAAAACATTCAGTACTTC. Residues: CASSLDIAKNIQYF.